These 32 T cell receptor beta chains were all obtained from the same sample, sequenced in a study of control samples from healthy donors and cancer patients. Clones were sequenced by immunoSEQ multiplex PCR, and TCRdb holds only the in-frame ones, with some missing. This sample has roughly 450,000 clones, with approximately 90% found just once. Sequencing was done on a sample of PBMCs. The receptors derive from a middle-aged man with head and neck cancer.

This chain connects TRBV14 to TRBJ1-1; the D is unclear. Germline CDR1 and CDR2: SGHDN and FVKESK. This CDR3 has 13 residues. Trimming shortened V by 4 bases and J by 11 bases, and 17 bases separated the two germline ends. The CDR3 bases are TGTGCCAGCAGCCCTTCGCTTCGATCGATGGCTTTCTTT. As protein: CASSPSLRSMAFF.

DNA for the CDR3: TGTGCCAGCAGCGTAGCTCCGCTAGCGGGAACTACAGATACGCAGTATTTT. Its protein is CASSVAPLAGTTDTQYF. The genes are TRBV9 and TRBJ2-3; 9 positions agree with TRBD2. The CDR3 consists of 17 residues. The trim removed 0 bases at V and 3 bases at J, leaving 8 bases unmatched. Germline CDR1 SGDLS, CDR2 YYNGEE.

The V and J genes are TRBV5-5 and TRBJ2-2, with D maybe TRBD1 (5 bases). From germline, CDR1 is SGHKS and CDR2 YYEKEE (reference sequence). CDR3 length: 14 amino acids. V lost 5 bases to trimming and J lost 4 bases, with 12 bases between them. This chain's CDR3 is CASSLQGTTGELFF. Written as DNA, the CDR3 is TGTGCCAGCAGTCTCCAGGGAACCACCGGGGAGCTGTTTTTT. Based on the CDR3 plus reference TRBV5-5 and TRBJ2-2, the full variable domain is DAGVTQSPTHLIKTRGQQVTLRCSPISGHKSVSWYQQVLGQGPQFIFQYYEKEERGRGNFPDRFSARQFPNYSSELNVNALLLGDSALYLCASSLQGTTGELFFGEGSRLTVL.

The CDR3 DNA is TGTGCCAGTAGTGCTGGGACAACTAATGAAAAACTGTTTTTT. This sequence encodes CASSAGTTNEKLFF. The chain combines TRBV19 with TRBJ1-4; D gene ambiguous. CDR1 is LNHDA and CDR2 is SQIVND in the germline V gene (reference sequence). The CDR3 sequence is 14 residues long. V lost 5 bases to trimming and J lost 0 bases, with 7 bases between them.

The chain is built from TRBV9 and TRBJ2-5; possibly TRBD1 or TRBD2 for D (6 bases each). V was clipped by 1 base and J by 1 base, with 11 bases between them. Germline assignment: CDR1 SGDLS and CDR2 YYNGEE. This CDR3 contains 15 residues. The CDR3 sequence is CASSVLGGGQETQYF. CDR3 in DNA: TGTGCCAGCAGCGTATTAGGAGGGGGCCAAGAGACCCAGTACTTC.

CDR3 amino acids: CASSLDIVSGNTIYF. The DNA for the CDR3 is TGTGCCAGCAGCTTAGACATCGTGTCAGGAAACACCATATATTTT. The V and J genes are TRBV7-9 and TRBJ1-3; D is unclear. V lost 1 base and J 4 bases, leaving 11 bases between the germline ends. CDR1 is SEHNR and CDR2 is FQNEAQ in the germline V gene (reference sequence). This CDR3 has 15 residues.

The rearrangement joins TRBV28 to TRBJ1-3; D may be TRBD1 (6 bases). The CDR3 sequence is 16 residues long. Trimming took 2 bases from V and 0 from J, leaving 11 bases between them. Germline V gives CDR1 MDHEN, CDR2 SYDVKM. CDR3 region: CASSLPGTPSGNTIYF. The CDR3 DNA reads TGTGCCAGCAGTTTACCCGGGACACCCTCTGGAAACACCATATATTTT.

The rearrangement joins TRBV3-1 (or the pseudogene TRBV3-2) to TRBJ2-5; 10 positions agree with TRBD2. The CDR3 is made up of 18 amino acids. V lost 0 bases and J lost 4; bases outside the gene matches: 11. Germline CDR1 and CDR2: LGHDT and YNNKEL (reference sequence). CDR3 sequence reads: CASSQDLVASGRGETQYF. The CDR3 DNA is TGTGCCAGCAGCCAAGATCTAGTTGCTAGCGGGAGAGGAGAGACCCAGTACTTC.

This chain uses TRBV18 with TRBJ2-7, with 7 bases identical to TRBD1. Trimming cost V 3 bases and J 5 bases; bases outside gene matches: 4. Germline CDR1 is KGHSH and CDR2 is LQKENI. There are 13 residues in the CDR3. This CDR3 reads CASSPTGQHEQYF. The CDR3 DNA reads TGTGCCAGCTCACCGACAGGGCAGCACGAGCAGTACTTC.

This clone was seen a single time. The CDR3 spells CASSPGDGGYTF. The CDR3, as DNA: TGTGCCAGCAGCCCTGGAGATGGAGGCTACACCTTC. This chain connects TRBV7-3 to TRBJ1-2, with D unresolved. This CDR3 has 12 residues. Germline CDR1 reads SGHTA; CDR2 reads FQGTGA. The V and J ends lost 5 bases and 8 bases respectively, with 12 bases between them.

In its sample, this clone was seen a few times. The chain uses TRBV10-1 and TRBJ1-2, with unresolved D. The CDR3 spans 14 residues. Germline CDR1 and CDR2: WNHNN and SYGVQD (reference sequence). The ends were cut back, 4 bases at V and 8 bases at J, with 17 bases in the middle. Here the CDR3 DNA reads TGCGCCAGCAGTGCGGACCGGGGTACTCGCGGCTACACCTTC. Translating it yields CASSADRGTRGYTF.

This clone was seen just once. At the DNA level, this CDR3 is encoded by other sequences in the same sample as well. The chain recombines TRBV28 with TRBJ2-7; TRBD1 agrees at 7 bases. This CDR3 comprises 15 residues. Germline CDR1 and CDR2: MDHEN and SYDVKM. V shed 1 base and J 2 bases; nucleotides not matched to a gene: 5. This CDR3 is CASSLSGGGTYEQYF. Here the CDR3 DNA reads TGTGCCAGCAGTTTATCAGGGGGTGGGACCTACGAGCAGTACTTC.

This sequence joins TRBV5-4 and TRBJ2-5, with D possibly called TRBD1 or TRBD2 (5 bases each). The CDR3 loop spans 14 amino acids. The V end lost 4 bases, the J end lost 5 bases, and 15 bases lay between the germline ends. Germline values: CDR1 SGHNT, CDR2 YYREEE (reference sequence). CDR3 protein: CASSQQSGSETQYF. The CDR3 DNA reads TGTGCCAGCAGCCAACAATCAGGGAGCGAGACCCAGTACTTC.

The chain has TRBV5-1 and TRBJ2-5; 9 bases match TRBD2. The germline V gene encodes CDR1 SGHRS and CDR2 YFSETQ. With V trimmed by 1 base and J by 4 bases, 8 bases remained unmatched. This CDR3 contains 16 residues. The CDR3 bases are TGCGCCAGCAGCTTGAGTGCGGGAGGGCCGGGAGAGACCCAGTACTTC. It is translated as CASSLSAGGPGETQYF.

The CDR3 DNA reads as TGTGCCAGCAGCTTGGGCAGGAATAACTATGGCTACACCTTC. This encodes CASSLGRNNYGYTF. This chain joins TRBV5-6 and TRBJ1-2; D gene uncertain. This CDR3 has 14 amino acids. Germline V CDR1 and CDR2: SGHDT, YYEEEE. V gave up 0 bases and J gave up 1 base, with 7 bases separating them.

The chain combines TRBV5-4 with TRBJ2-5; tentative D call: TRBD1 (6 bases). Germline V gives CDR1 SGHNT, CDR2 YYREEE (reference sequence). CDR3 length: 16 residues. V was cut by 0 bases and J by 1 base, with 13 bases left in between. Here the CDR3 reads CASSLELGAVQETQYF. DNA of the CDR3: TGTGCCAGCAGCTTGGAGTTGGGGGCGGTCCAAGAGACCCAGTACTTC.

The V and J genes are TRBV15 and TRBJ2-3; 8 nucleotides align to TRBD2. Unmatched junction bases numbered 11, after V lost 1 base and J lost 5 bases. The germline V gene has CDR1 LNHNV and CDR2 YYDKDF (reference sequence). This CDR3 contains 17 residues. The CDR3 region has the DNA TGTGCCACCAGCAGAGGGTTCGGGACTAGTGGTGGAGATACGCAGTATTTT. Its translation is CATSRGFGTSGGDTQYF.

The rearrangement joins TRBV5-1 to TRBJ2-2; the match to TRBD1 covers 8 bases. Germline loops: CDR1 SGHRS, CDR2 YFSETQ. V lost 3 bases and J lost 0; bases outside the gene matches: 1. This CDR3 is built from 15 residues. The CDR3 region has the DNA TGCGCCAGCAGCTCAGGGGGCTCGAACACCGGGGAGCTGTTTTTT. The encoded protein is CASSSGGSNTGELFF.

This clone was picked up a small number of times. The chain employs TRBV19 and TRBJ2-2; D gene uncertain. The CDR3 is 15 residues long. Germline V gene lookup returns CDR1 LNHDA and CDR2 SQIVND (reference sequence). V was pared by 3 bases and J by 0 bases, with 8 bases between. The CDR3 nucleotides read TGTGCCAGTAGTATGGTACGTCCGAACACCGGGGAGCTGTTTTTT. It translates to CASSMVRPNTGELFF.

The rearrangement uses TRBV21-1 and TRBJ2-5; no DNA check was done on the table's D call, TRBD2. TRBV21-1 is noted as a pseudogene. The CDR3 loop spans 16 amino acids. CDR3 DNA: TGTGCCAGCAGCAAAAGTTCACTAGCGTTCCAAGAGACCCAGTACTTC. Translating it yields CASSKSSLAFQETQYF.

The chain recombines TRBV7-3 with TRBJ2-3; tentatively, D is TRBD2 (6 bases). V lost 4 bases to trimming and J lost 4 bases, with 12 bases between them. Germline-derived CDR1 and CDR2 are SGHTA and FQGTGA. This CDR3 region has 14 residues. CDR3 loop: CASSSGGEADTQYF. The CDR3 DNA reads as TGTGCCAGCAGCTCAGGAGGGGAAGCAGATACGCAGTATTTT.

This chain connects TRBV5-6 to TRBJ2-1; D not certain. This CDR3 comprises 15 residues. Germline V gives CDR1 SGHDT, CDR2 YYEEEE. Deletions cut 0 bases from V and 7 bases from J, with 14 bases between. The DNA of the CDR3 is TGTGCCAGCAGCTTGGGAGGCTCGCTGAGGAATGAGCAGTTCTTC. Its protein is CASSLGGSLRNEQFF.

The chain recombines TRBV28 with TRBJ1-5; D might be TRBD1 (6 bases). Per germline, CDR1 MDHEN and CDR2 SYDVKM. The V gene lost 7 bases and the J gene lost 4 bases, with 14 bases spanning the gap. The CDR3 has 14 residues. The CDR3 nucleotides are TGTGCCAGCAATCTCATTACAGGGAATCAGCCCCAGCATTTT. As protein: CASNLITGNQPQHF.

The chain is built from TRBV7-9 and TRBJ1-2; D gene uncertain. The germline gives CDR1 SEHNR, CDR2 FQNEAQ (reference sequence). V was pared by 5 bases and J by 4 bases, with 14 bases between. The CDR3 loop spans 14 amino acids. The CDR3 DNA reads as TGTGCCAGCAGCCCAAACAACCCGAGCTATGGCTACACCTTC. Translating gives CASSPNNPSYGYTF.

The chain recombines TRBV2 with TRBJ2-3; 8 nucleotides line up with TRBD1. The CDR3 contains 14 residues. The V segment lost 7 bases and the J segment 1 base; nucleotides outside the gene matches: 4. CDR1 and CDR2 from the germline V gene are SNHLY and FYNNEI. The CDR3 DNA is TGTGCCAGCAATATGGACAGGGGCACAGATACGCAGTATTTT. The encoded protein is CASNMDRGTDTQYF.

The J gene is TRBJ2-3, the V gene TRBV5-1; 7 positions agree with TRBD1. Germline lookup yields CDR1 SGHRS and CDR2 YFSETQ. The CDR3 extends over 14 amino acids. J was trimmed by 3 bases and V by 2 bases; bases with no gene match: 3. Here the CDR3 reads CASSLQGTTDTQYF. CDR3 in DNA: TGCGCCAGCAGCTTACAGGGGACAACAGATACGCAGTATTTT.

In DNA form, the CDR3 reads TGTGCCAGCAGCGTCTCGAGGGGGGACGGGGAGACCCAGTACTTC. Translation gives CASSVSRGDGETQYF. The rearrangement joins TRBV9 to TRBJ2-5; D tentatively reads TRBD1 or TRBD2 (6 bases each). Trimming shortened V by 2 bases and J by 5 bases, and 16 bases separated the two germline ends. The CDR3 spans 15 residues. Per germline, CDR1 SGDLS and CDR2 YYNGEE.

This clone was counted a few times. Its ends do not fully match the called genes, so a read error is possible. J is TRBJ2-7 and V is TRBV7-2; D is unresolved. The germline V gene encodes CDR1 SGHTA and CDR2 FQGNSA. This CDR3 comprises 13 residues. Here the CDR3 reads CASRLGISYEQYF. The CDR3 DNA reads TGTGCCAGCAGGTTAGGAATATCCTACGAGCAGTACTTC.

The chain has TRBV4-1 and TRBJ2-6; either TRBD1 or TRBD2 may supply D (5 bases each). This CDR3 region has 19 residues. Germline-derived CDR1 and CDR2 are MGHRA and YSYEKL. V shed 4 bases and J shed 0 bases, with 19 bases lying between them. The CDR3 DNA reads TGCGCCAGCAGCCCCATTTTGGGGACCCGGAGCTCTGGGGCCAACGTCCTGACTTTC. Its protein product is CASSPILGTRSSGANVLTF.

The chain is built from TRBV19 and TRBJ1-4; D gene ambiguous. V shed 3 bases and J shed 7 bases, with 6 bases lying between them. The germline CDR1 and CDR2 sequences are LNHDA and SQIVND (reference sequence). The CDR3 spans 12 residues. CDR3 DNA: TGTGCCAGTAGTATCCCGCTTGAAAAACTGTTTTTT. Translating it yields CASSIPLEKLFF.

The chain uses TRBV6-5 and TRBJ1-1; the D is unclear. Germline CDR1 is MNHEY and CDR2 is SVGAGI. The germline V and J ends were trimmed by 7 bases and 1 base, with 10 bases remaining between them. This CDR3 has 13 residues. The CDR3 DNA follows: TGTGCCAGCACCATAGGGCGGAACACTGAAGCTTTCTTT. Protein product: CASTIGRNTEAFF.

The chain combines TRBV18 with TRBJ2-7; no firm D call. Between the trimmed V and J ends, which lost 3 bases and 0 bases, there was a span of 9 bases. This CDR3 is built from 14 residues. The V gene's germline CDR1 is KGHSH and CDR2 LQKENI. In nucleotides, the CDR3 is TGTGCCAGCTCACCCGAGACGGGCTCCTACGAGCAGTACTTC. This translates into CASSPETGSYEQYF.